The source of this TCR beta chain is a study of naive and memory T cell subsets. Both TRBC1 and TRBC2 were covered by a beta constant-region primer of two equimolar oligonucleotides. Ligated cDNA was amplified by four rounds of PCR with nested alpha and beta constant-region primers and SP2. A single record per CDR3 protein comes from TCRdb applying MiXCR to the UMI-ligation and nested PCR reads. The data contain about 150,000 distinct CDR3 sequences, 22% of them singletons. Study outcomes and limitations: Naive repertoires, especially CD8, held a few larger clonotypes, possibly memory cells re-expressing CD45RA.

This clonotype was seen a few times. The antigen is not known. The length of the CDR3 is 15 residues. Germline assignment: CDR1 SGDLS and CDR2 YYNGEE. The V gene lost 4 bases and the J gene lost 4 bases, with 14 bases spanning the gap. From the second PCR step, alpha and beta chains were amplified apart. Cells stained for CD3, CD4, CD8, CD45RA and CD27 were sorted into four subsets. The chain links TRBV9 to TRBJ2-2; D is ambiguous. The sequence was obtained from a human donor in good health. Input material: naive CD4+ T cells from blood. CDR3 nucleotides: TGTGCCAGCAGCCTGGGCCCTATTCCCACCGGGGAGCTGTTTTTT. Translation: CASSLGPIPTGELFF.